The clone carrying this T cell receptor beta chain was picked up many times. The antigen is not known. With 0 bases removed from V and 5 bases from J, the gap between germline ends came to 10 bases. From germline, CDR1 is LGHNA and CDR2 YSLEER. The CDR3 has 14 amino acids. This entry is derived from a study of T cells after yellow fever vaccination. A single record per CDR3 protein comes from TCRdb applying MiXCR to the 5' RACE reads. This table has about 320,000 distinct CDR3 sequences, around 4.3% appearing once. General study points: The secondary response peaked faster, at day 5 versus 15, but was weaker.

The sequenced sample was PBMCs, obtained 15 days after the yellow fever booster vaccination. This chain joins TRBV4-3 and TRBJ1-2; D remains unclear. This receptor was obtained from a man between 18 and 29 years old who received the YFV17D yellow fever vaccine. CDR3 loop: CASSQDRTAYGYTF. CDR3 sequence (DNA): TGCGCCAGCAGCCAAGATAGGACGGCTTATGGCTACACCTTC.